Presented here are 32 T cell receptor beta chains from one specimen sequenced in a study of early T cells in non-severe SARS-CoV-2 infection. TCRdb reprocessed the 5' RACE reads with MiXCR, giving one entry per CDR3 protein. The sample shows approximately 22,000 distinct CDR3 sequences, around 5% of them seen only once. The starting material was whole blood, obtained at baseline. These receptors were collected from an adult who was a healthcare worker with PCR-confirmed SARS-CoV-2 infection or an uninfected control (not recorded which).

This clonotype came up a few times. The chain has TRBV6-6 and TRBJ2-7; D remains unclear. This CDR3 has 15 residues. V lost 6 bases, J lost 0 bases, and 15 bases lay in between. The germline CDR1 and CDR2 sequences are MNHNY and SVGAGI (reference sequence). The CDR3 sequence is CASRANPHSSYEQYF. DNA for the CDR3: TGTGCCAGCAGGGCCAACCCACATAGCTCCTACGAGCAGTACTTC.

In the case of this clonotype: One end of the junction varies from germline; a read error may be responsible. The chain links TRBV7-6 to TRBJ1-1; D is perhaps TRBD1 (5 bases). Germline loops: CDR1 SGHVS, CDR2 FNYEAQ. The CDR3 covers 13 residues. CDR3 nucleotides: TGTGTCAGCCGGTGGGGGATGATCACTGAAGCTTTCTTT. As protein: CVSRWGMITEAFF.

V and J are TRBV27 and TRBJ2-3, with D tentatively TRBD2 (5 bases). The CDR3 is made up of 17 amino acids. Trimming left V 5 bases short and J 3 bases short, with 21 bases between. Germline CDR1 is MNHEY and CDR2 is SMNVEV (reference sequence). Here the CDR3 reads CASSPLANREKTDTQYF. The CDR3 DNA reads TGTGCCAGCAGTCCTCTCGCAAACCGGGAAAAAACAGATACGCAGTATTTT.

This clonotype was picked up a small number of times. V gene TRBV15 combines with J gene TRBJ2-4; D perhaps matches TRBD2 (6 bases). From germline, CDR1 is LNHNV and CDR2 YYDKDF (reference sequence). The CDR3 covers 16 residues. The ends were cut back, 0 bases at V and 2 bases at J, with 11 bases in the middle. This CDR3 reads CATSREAGPPKNIQYF. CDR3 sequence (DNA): TGTGCCACCAGCAGAGAGGCGGGACCGCCCAAAAACATTCAGTACTTC.

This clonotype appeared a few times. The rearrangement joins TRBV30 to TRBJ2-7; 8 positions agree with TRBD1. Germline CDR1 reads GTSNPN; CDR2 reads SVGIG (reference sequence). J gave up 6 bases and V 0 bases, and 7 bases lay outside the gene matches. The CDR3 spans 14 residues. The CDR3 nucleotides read TGTGCCTGGAGTGTACTTCAGGGGGCCGCCGAGCAGTACTTC. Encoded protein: CAWSVLQGAAEQYF.

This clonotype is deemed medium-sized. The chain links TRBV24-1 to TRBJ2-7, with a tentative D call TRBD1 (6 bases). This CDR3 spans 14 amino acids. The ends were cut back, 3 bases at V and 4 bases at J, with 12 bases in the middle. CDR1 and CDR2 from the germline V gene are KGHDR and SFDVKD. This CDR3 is CATSDPGTLYEQYF. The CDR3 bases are TGTGCCACCAGTGATCCCGGGACACTGTACGAGCAGTACTTC.

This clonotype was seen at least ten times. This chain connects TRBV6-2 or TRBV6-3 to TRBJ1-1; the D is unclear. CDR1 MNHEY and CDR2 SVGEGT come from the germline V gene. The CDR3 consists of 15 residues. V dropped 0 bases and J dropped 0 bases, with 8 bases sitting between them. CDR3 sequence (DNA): TGTGCCAGCAGTTACTCGAGGGCAGTGAACACTGAAGCTTTCTTT. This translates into CASSYSRAVNTEAFF.

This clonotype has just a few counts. Here the CDR3 DNA reads TGTGCCAGCAGCTTAGCCCTGACAGGGGGCGAAGATCAGCCCCAGCATTTT. This translates into CASSLALTGGEDQPQHF. The chain is built from TRBV7-2 and TRBJ1-5, with 10 bases that match TRBD1. This CDR3 is built from 17 residues. After removal of 0 bases from V and 5 bases from J, the junction contained 7 bases not matched to a gene. Germline V gene lookup returns CDR1 SGHTA and CDR2 FQGNSA.

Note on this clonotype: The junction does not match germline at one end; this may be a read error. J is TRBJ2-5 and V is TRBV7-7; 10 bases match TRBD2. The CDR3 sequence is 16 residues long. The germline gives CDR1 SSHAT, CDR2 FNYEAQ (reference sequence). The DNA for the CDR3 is TGTGCTAGCAGCCCTAAAGCGGGGGGGCTAGGAGAGACCCAGTACTTC. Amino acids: CASSPKAGGLGETQYF.

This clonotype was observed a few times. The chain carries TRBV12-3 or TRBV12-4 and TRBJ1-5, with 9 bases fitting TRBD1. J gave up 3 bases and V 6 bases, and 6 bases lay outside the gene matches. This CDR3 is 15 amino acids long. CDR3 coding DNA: TGTGCCAGCAGGCTGACAGGGGGGGACAATCAGCCCCAGCATTTT. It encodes CASRLTGGDNQPQHF.

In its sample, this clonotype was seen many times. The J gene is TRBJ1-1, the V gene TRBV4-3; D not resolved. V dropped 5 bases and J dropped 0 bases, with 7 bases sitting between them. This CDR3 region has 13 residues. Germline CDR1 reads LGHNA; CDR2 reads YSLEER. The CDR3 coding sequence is TGCGCCAGCAGCGGGCAGCTGAACACTGAAGCTTTCTTT. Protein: CASSGQLNTEAFF.

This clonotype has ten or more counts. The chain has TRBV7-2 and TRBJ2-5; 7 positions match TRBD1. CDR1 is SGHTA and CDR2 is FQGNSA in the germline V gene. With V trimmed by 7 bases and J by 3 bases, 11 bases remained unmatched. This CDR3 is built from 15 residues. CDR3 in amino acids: CASKLWGQTEETQYF. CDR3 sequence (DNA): TGTGCCAGCAAACTATGGGGACAGACAGAAGAGACCCAGTACTTC.

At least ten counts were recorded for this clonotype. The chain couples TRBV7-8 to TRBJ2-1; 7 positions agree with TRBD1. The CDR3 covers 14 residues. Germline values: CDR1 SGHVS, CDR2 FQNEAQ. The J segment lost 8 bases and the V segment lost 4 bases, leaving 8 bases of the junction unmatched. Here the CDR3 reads CASSSGGSRDEQFF. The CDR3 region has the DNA TGTGCCAGCAGCTCAGGGGGTTCGAGGGATGAGCAGTTCTTC.

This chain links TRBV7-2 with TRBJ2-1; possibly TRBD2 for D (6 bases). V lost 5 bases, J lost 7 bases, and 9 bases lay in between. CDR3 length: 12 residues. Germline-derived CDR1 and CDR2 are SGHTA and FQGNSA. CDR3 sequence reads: CASSRDWNEQFF. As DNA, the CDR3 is TGTGCCAGCAGCAGGGACTGGAATGAGCAGTTCTTC.

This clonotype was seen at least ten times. The DNA of the CDR3 is TGTGCCAGCAGCTTGGCCGGGGGGTACACCGGGGAGCTGTTTTTT. Encoded protein: CASSLAGGYTGELFF. V gene TRBV13 combines with J gene TRBJ2-2, with 7 bases identical to TRBD2. The CDR3 has 15 residues. Losses at the gene ends were 3 bases for V and 3 bases for J; bases not matched to a gene: 4. Germline values: CDR1 PRHDT, CDR2 FYEKMQ (reference sequence).

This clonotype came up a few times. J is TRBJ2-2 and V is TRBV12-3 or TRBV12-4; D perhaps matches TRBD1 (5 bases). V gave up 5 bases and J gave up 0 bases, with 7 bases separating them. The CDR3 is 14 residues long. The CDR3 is CASSQGANTGELFF. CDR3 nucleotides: TGTGCCAGCAGTCAGGGTGCGAACACCGGGGAGCTGTTTTTT.

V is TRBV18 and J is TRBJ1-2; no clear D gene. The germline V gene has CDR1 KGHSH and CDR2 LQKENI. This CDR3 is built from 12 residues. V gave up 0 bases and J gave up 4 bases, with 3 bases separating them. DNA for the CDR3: TGTGCCAGCTCACCACCAGGCTATGGCTACACCTTC. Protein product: CASSPPGYGYTF.

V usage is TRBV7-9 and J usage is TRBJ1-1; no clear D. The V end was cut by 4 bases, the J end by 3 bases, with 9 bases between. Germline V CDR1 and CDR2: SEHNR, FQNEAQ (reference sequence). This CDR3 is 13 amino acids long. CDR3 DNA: TGTGCCAGCAGCTCCGTATGGGACACTGAAGCTTTCTTT. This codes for CASSSVWDTEAFF.

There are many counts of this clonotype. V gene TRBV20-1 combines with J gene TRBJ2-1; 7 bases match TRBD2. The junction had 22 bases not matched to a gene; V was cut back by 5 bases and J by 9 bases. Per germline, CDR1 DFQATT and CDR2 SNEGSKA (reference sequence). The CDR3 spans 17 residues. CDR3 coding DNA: TGCAGTGCTGCCGAACCCTCCTGGGCGGGGGTCGGGCGTGAGCAGTTCTTC. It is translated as CSAAEPSWAGVGREQFF.

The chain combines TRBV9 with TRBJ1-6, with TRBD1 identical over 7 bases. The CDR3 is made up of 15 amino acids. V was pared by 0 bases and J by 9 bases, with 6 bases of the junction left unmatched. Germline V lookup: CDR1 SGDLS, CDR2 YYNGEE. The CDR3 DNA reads TGTGCCAGCAGCGTAGTCGGGCAGGGGGTTTCACCCCTCCACTTT. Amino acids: CASSVVGQGVSPLHF. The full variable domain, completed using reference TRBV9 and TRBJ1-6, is DSGVTQTPKHLITATGQRVTLRCSPRSGDLSVYWYQQSLDQGLQFLIQYYNGEERAKGNILERFSAQQFPDLHSELNLSSLELGDSALYFCASSVVGQGVSPLHFGNGTRLTVT.

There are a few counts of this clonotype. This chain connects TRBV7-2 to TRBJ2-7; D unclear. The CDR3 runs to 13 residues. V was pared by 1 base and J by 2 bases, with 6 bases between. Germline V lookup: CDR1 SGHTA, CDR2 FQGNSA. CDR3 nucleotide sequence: TGTGCCAGCAGCTTAGGAAGGCCCTACGAGCAGTACTTC. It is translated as CASSLGRPYEQYF.

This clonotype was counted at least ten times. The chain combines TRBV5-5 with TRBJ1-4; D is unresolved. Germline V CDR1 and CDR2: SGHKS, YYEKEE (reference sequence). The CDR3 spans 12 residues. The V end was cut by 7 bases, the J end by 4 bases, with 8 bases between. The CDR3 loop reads CASGLFNEKLFF. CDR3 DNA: TGTGCCAGCGGGCTGTTTAATGAAAAACTGTTTTTT.

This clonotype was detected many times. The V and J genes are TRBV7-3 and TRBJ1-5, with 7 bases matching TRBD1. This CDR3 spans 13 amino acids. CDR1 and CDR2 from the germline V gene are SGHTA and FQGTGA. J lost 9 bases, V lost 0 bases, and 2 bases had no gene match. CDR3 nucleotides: TGTGCCAGCAGCTTAACACAGGGGTTGCCCCAGCATTTT. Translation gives CASSLTQGLPQHF.

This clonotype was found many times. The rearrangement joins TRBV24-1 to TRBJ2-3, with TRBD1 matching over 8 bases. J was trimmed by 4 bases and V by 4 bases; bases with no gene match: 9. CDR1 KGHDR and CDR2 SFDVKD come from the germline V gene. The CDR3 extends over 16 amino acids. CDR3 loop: CATSDPGQGDADTQYF. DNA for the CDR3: TGTGCCACCAGTGACCCTGGACAGGGAGATGCAGATACGCAGTATTTT.

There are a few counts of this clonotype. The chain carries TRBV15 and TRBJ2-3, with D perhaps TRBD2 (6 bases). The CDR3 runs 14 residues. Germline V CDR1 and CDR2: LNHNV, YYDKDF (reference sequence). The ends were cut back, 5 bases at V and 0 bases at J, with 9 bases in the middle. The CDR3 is CATSSGESTDTQYF. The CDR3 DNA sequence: TGTGCCACCAGCTCGGGGGAGAGCACAGATACGCAGTATTTT.

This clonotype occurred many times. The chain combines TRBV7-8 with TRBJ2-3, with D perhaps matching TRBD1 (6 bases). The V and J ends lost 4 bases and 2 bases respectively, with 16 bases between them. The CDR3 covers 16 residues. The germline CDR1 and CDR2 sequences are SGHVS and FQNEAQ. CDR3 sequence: CASSSRQVWNTDTQYF. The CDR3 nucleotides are TGTGCCAGCAGCTCAAGACAGGTTTGGAACACAGATACGCAGTATTTT.

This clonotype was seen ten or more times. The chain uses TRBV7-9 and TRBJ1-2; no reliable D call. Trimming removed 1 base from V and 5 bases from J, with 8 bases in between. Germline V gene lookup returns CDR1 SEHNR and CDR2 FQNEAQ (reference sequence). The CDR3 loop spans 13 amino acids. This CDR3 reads CASSLEASYGYTF. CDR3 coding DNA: TGTGCCAGCAGCTTAGAGGCATCTTATGGCTACACCTTC.

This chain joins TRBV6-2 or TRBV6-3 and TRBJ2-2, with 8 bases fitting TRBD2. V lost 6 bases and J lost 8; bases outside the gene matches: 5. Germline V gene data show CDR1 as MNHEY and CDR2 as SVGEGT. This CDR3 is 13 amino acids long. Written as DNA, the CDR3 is TGTGCCAGCAGAGCGGGGGCTGGTGGGGAGCTGTTTTTT. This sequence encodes CASRAGAGGELFF.

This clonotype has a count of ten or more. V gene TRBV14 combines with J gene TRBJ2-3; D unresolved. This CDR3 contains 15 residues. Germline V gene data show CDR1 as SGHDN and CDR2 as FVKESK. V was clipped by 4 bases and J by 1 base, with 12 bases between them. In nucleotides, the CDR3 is TGTGCCAGCAGCCTCGAAGGAGAGCGCACAGATACGCAGTATTTT. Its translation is CASSLEGERTDTQYF.

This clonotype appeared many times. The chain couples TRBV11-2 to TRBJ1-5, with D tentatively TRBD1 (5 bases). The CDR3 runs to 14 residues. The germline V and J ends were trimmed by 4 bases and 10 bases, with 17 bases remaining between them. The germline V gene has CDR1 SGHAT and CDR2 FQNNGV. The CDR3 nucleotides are TGTGCCAGCAGCTCGAATTCAGGGTTAGATCCCCAGCATTTT. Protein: CASSSNSGLDPQHF.

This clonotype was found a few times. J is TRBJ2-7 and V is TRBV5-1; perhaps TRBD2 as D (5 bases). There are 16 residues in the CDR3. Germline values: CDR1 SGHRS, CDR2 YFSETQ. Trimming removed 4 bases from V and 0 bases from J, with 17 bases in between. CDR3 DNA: TGCGCCAGCAGCCCAGGCTCGATACGGGGCTCCTACGAGCAGTACTTC. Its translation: CASSPGSIRGSYEQYF.

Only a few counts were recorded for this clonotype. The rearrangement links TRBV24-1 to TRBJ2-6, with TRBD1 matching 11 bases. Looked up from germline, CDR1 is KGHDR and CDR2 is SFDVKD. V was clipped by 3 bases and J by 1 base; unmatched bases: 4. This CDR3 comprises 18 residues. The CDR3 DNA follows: TGTGCCACCAGTGATACCGGACAGGGGGCATCTGGGGCCAACGTCCTGACTTTC. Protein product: CATSDTGQGASGANVLTF.